This T cell receptor beta chain was identified during a study of blood T cells in healthy people across ages. From germline, CDR1 is SGHRS and CDR2 YFSETQ. The J segment lost 3 bases and the V segment lost 2 bases, leaving 6 bases of the junction unmatched. This CDR3 is built from 16 residues. The second PCR ran 7 to 11 cycles with a sample-barcoded 5' primer and J-beta primers. Each CDR3 protein is one row after TCRdb ran MiXCR on the 5' RACE reads. The sample records some 290,000 distinct CDR3 sequences, roughly a quarter being singletons. The sequenced sample consisted of blood. This chain joins TRBV5-1 and TRBJ2-3; 10 bases align to TRBD1. This sequence was found in a woman aged 70 to 79 in good health. CDR3 nucleotide sequence: TGCGCCAGCAGCTTCCGGGACAGGGGATCGACAGATACGCAGTATTTT. Translating gives CASSFRDRGSTDTQYF.